What follows describes a single TCR beta chain. The data derive from a study of human T cells and chemical hapten exposure. MiXCR, run by TCRdb on the RACE reads, gives a single entry per CDR3 protein. The sample carries more than 300,000 distinct CDR3 sequences, 4.5% to 5.5% recorded once. Time point of the sample: pre-sensitization, week 0. Specified treatment: therapeutic diphenylcyclopropenone sensitization with weekly scalp DPC. This CDR3 spans 15 amino acids. The ends lost 6 bases at V and 4 bases at J; junction bases unmatched: 5. V gene TRBV12-3 or TRBV12-4 combines with J gene TRBJ2-2; 10 nucleotides match TRBD2. Sample: whole blood, taken in connection with sensitization to the hapten diphenylcyclopropenone (DPC). The TCR comes from a woman between 18 and 29 years old with alopecia areata. Some clones in this sample may be carry-over from other donors' samples. The CDR3 bases are TGTGCCAGCAGGGTACTAGCGGGGAGCACCGGGGAGCTGTTTTTT. This translates into CASRVLAGSTGELFF.